This passage covers 6 T cell receptor beta chains from one sample sequenced in a study of control samples from healthy donors and cancer patients. Assay: immunoSEQ multiplex PCR; the TCRdb copy retains only in-frame clones and omits some. The sample has around 70,000 clones; around nine tenths are singletons. Sequenced: PBMCs. Every receptor here comes from a woman in her 50s with colorectal cancer.

CDR3 sequence reads: CAWKGQGATEAFF. The CDR3, as DNA: TGTGCCTGGAAAGGGCAGGGGGCCACTGAAGCTTTCTTT. This chain connects TRBV30 to TRBJ1-1; TRBD1 agrees at 8 bases. This CDR3 spans 13 amino acids. Germline CDR1 is GTSNPN and CDR2 is SVGIG (reference sequence). J gave up 4 bases and V 4 bases, and 5 bases lay outside the gene matches.

This clone appeared once. J is TRBJ2-2 and V is TRBV28, with D perhaps given as TRBD1 or TRBD2 (6 bases each). Trimming took off 5 bases at V and 3 bases at J, with 16 bases between the two ends. The V gene's germline CDR1 is MDHEN and CDR2 SYDVKM. CDR3 length equals 16 residues. CDR3 DNA sequence: TGTGCCAGCAGTCTCTCGGCAGGGGAGGACACCGGGGAGCTGTTTTTT. This encodes CASSLSAGEDTGELFF.

The chain combines TRBV5-1 with TRBJ2-6; D is uncertain. The germline CDR1 and CDR2 sequences are SGHRS and YFSETQ. The CDR3 is 18 amino acids. V dropped 0 bases and J dropped 0 bases, with 13 bases sitting between them. The CDR3 sequence is CASSLVGPTLSGANVLTF. CDR3 bases: TGCGCCAGCAGCTTGGTGGGCCCGACTCTCTCTGGGGCCAACGTCCTGACTTTC.

The chain couples TRBV7-2 to TRBJ1-1; no reliable D call. The germline CDR1 and CDR2 sequences are SGHTA and FQGNSA. The CDR3 extends over 13 amino acids. V lost 7 bases to trimming and J lost 0 bases, with 9 bases between them. The CDR3 DNA sequence: TGTGCCAGCACCCGGAGGGTGAACACTGAAGCTTTCTTT. Encoded protein: CASTRRVNTEAFF.

V is TRBV30 and J is TRBJ1-2, with D perhaps matching TRBD1 (5 bases). The germline V and J ends were trimmed by 3 bases and 5 bases, with 19 bases remaining between them. Germline V gene data show CDR1 as GTSNPN and CDR2 as SVGIG (reference sequence). The CDR3 has 15 residues. This CDR3 reads CAWSPDNVGRYGYTF. The DNA for the CDR3 is TGTGCCTGGAGCCCGGACAATGTCGGACGATATGGCTACACCTTC.

The gene calls are TRBV4-1 and TRBJ2-2; TRBD1 matches at 7 bases. Germline CDR1 MGHRA, CDR2 YSYEKL. The CDR3 is 17 amino acids. With V trimmed by 3 bases and J by 6 bases, 13 bases remained unmatched. CDR3 coding DNA: TGCGCCAGCAGCCATACGAATCCCAGGGGGTTGGCCGGGGAGCTGTTTTTT. Protein product: CASSHTNPRGLAGELFF.